Below, 31 T cell receptor beta chains from the same sample are listed, as sequenced in a study of PD-1 blockade in classical Hodgkin lymphoma. Sample time point: cycle 4 day 1 (C4D1), after six to seven weeks of nivolumab. Each of the patients experienced relapse following autologous stem cell transplantation, and their brentuximab vedotin exposure differed. The method was immunoSEQ multiplex PCR; TCRdb's version includes in-frame clones alone and lacks a portion of them. The table includes approximately 49,000 clones, 70% to 80% detected once. This specimen was peripheral blood mononuclear cells (PBMCs), taken before the fourth cycle of nivolumab. Receptors originate from a human donor with classical Hodgkin lymphoma.

The chain uses TRBV7-9 and TRBJ2-7, with D perhaps TRBD2 (6 bases). Trimming removed 5 bases at V and 0 bases at J, with 23 bases between. This CDR3 has 18 residues. Looked up from germline, CDR1 is SEHNR and CDR2 is FQNEAQ (reference sequence). The CDR3 loop reads CASSLVGQPGVSSYEQYF. The CDR3 nucleotides read TGTGCCAGCAGCCTAGTAGGGCAACCGGGGGTGAGCTCCTACGAGCAGTACTTC.

This clone was detected once. This sequence joins TRBV28 and TRBJ2-7; TRBD2 matches at 14 bases. Germline V gives CDR1 MDHEN, CDR2 SYDVKM. CDR3 length: 16 residues. The J segment lost 3 bases and the V segment lost 6 bases, leaving 7 bases of the junction unmatched. The CDR3 coding sequence is TGTGCCAGCAGGCCCCCGGGACTAGCGGGAGTCTACGAGCAGTACTTC. Translated, it gives CASRPPGLAGVYEQYF. Full variable domain (missing parts from reference TRBV28 and TRBJ2-7): DVKVTQSSRYLVKRTGEKVFLECVQDMDHENMFWYRQDPGLGLRLIYFSYDVKMKEKGDIPEGYSVSREKKERFSLILESASTNQTSMYLCASRPPGLAGVYEQYFGPGTRLTVT.

This sequence joins TRBV5-4 and TRBJ1-3, with D unclear. Trimming removed 1 base from V and 8 bases from J, with 10 bases in between. Germline lookup yields CDR1 SGHNT and CDR2 YYREEE (reference sequence). CDR3 size: 13 residues. The CDR3 DNA follows: TGTGCCAGCAGCTTGCAAGAGGACGACACCATATATTTT. It codes for CASSLQEDDTIYF.

This sequence joins TRBV6-5 and TRBJ1-6; TRBD1 aligns across 9 bases. Trimming removed 0 bases from V and 6 bases from J; junction bases left unmatched: 3. CDR3 length: 16 residues. Germline CDR1 and CDR2: MNHEY and SVGAGI. CDR3 DNA: TGTGCCAGCAGTTACTCGGCGACAGGGGGTAATTCACCCCTCCACTTT. It encodes CASSYSATGGNSPLHF.

The chain joins TRBV9 to TRBJ1-3; maybe TRBD1 (6 bases). Per germline, CDR1 SGDLS and CDR2 YYNGEE. Trimming removed 3 bases at V and 4 bases at J, with 14 bases between. This CDR3 is 15 amino acids long. The CDR3 nucleotides read TGTGCCAGCAGCGACTTACAGGGATCCGGAAACACCATATATTTT. Its protein product is CASSDLQGSGNTIYF.

This clone appeared many times. This rearrangement joins TRBV27 to TRBJ1-2, with D possibly being TRBD1 (5 bases). CDR1 MNHEY and CDR2 SMNVEV come from the germline V gene (reference sequence). With 5 bases removed from V and 4 bases from J, the gap between germline ends came to 14 bases. There are 14 residues in the CDR3. CDR3 region: CASSGWGDGYGYTF. Here the CDR3 DNA reads TGTGCCAGCAGTGGCTGGGGGGATGGCTATGGCTACACCTTC.

The chain joins TRBV28 to TRBJ1-3, with D possibly matching TRBD1 (6 bases). The germline CDR1 and CDR2 sequences are MDHEN and SYDVKM. Trimming took 4 bases from V and 5 from J, leaving 24 bases between them. The CDR3 consists of 18 residues. The CDR3 sequence: CASSSVQRLQGLRNTIYF. CDR3 coding DNA: TGTGCCAGCAGTTCCGTCCAAAGGCTACAGGGTCTACGAAACACCATATATTTT.

V and J are TRBV7-2 and TRBJ1-1; TRBD1 matches at 9 bases. Trimming cost V 1 base and J 2 bases; bases outside gene matches: 2. CDR1 is SGHTA, CDR2 FQGNSA, per germline. The CDR3 spans 15 residues. CDR3 loop: CASSLGTGGNTEAFF. CDR3 in DNA: TGTGCCAGCAGCTTAGGTACAGGGGGCAACACTGAAGCTTTCTTT.

The chain uses TRBV7-9 and TRBJ2-5; 10 nucleotides align to TRBD1. V shed 3 bases, J shed 4 bases, and the junction held 2 bases outside the gene matches. CDR1 SEHNR and CDR2 FQNEAQ come from the germline V gene (reference sequence). The CDR3 contains 14 residues. The CDR3 DNA reads TGTGCCAGCAGCTTGGACAGGGGGGGAGAGACCCAGTACTTC. It yields the protein CASSLDRGGETQYF.

V usage is TRBV14 and J usage is TRBJ2-7, with 7 nucleotides matching TRBD2. CDR1 and CDR2 (germline): SGHDN, FVKESK. V was clipped by 4 bases and J by 2 bases; unmatched bases: 11. The CDR3 length is 16 residues. The CDR3: CASSPRQRGAAYEQYF. CDR3 nucleotide sequence: TGTGCCAGCAGCCCACGTCAGCGGGGTGCCGCCTACGAGCAGTACTTC.

This chain joins TRBV6-5 and TRBJ2-3; the D is unclear. CDR1 MNHEY and CDR2 SVGAGI come from the germline V gene. The V and J ends lost 7 bases and 1 base respectively, with 15 bases between them. This CDR3 is 15 amino acids long. CDR3 sequence reads: CASTTLSQGTDTQYF. Here the CDR3 DNA reads TGTGCCAGCACCACCCTCTCTCAAGGCACAGATACGCAGTATTTT.

The chain employs TRBV18 and TRBJ2-2; 8 bases are a match to TRBD1. CDR1 is KGHSH and CDR2 is LQKENI in the germline V gene. This CDR3 comprises 16 residues. The junction had 9 bases not matched to a gene; V was cut back by 2 bases and J by 7 bases. The DNA of the CDR3 is TGTGCCAGCTCACCAAATGGACAGGGAGTAGGCGGGGAGCTGTTTTTT. The encoded protein is CASSPNGQGVGGELFF.

V and J are TRBV30 and TRBJ1-2, with 9 bases lining up with TRBD1. Germline lookup yields CDR1 GTSNPN and CDR2 SVGIG (reference sequence). Germline trimming cut 4 bases from V and 7 bases from J; bases unmatched to any gene: 16. The CDR3 is 16 residues long. CDR3 region: CAWIQGDRGQGVGYTF. The CDR3 DNA is TGTGCCTGGATCCAGGGAGACAGGGGACAGGGAGTTGGCTACACCTTC.

This clone was detected only a few times. The chain is built from TRBV7-3 and TRBJ2-5; TRBD1 agrees at 7 bases. Germline CDR1 reads SGHTA; CDR2 reads FQGTGA. The CDR3 length is 14 residues. J was trimmed by 1 base and V by 5 bases; bases with no gene match: 4. CDR3 DNA sequence: TGTGCCAGCAGCCCGACAGGGCTCCAAGAGACCCAGTACTTC. Translating it yields CASSPTGLQETQYF.

The chain couples TRBV9 to TRBJ2-4; no definite D call. Trimming took off 4 bases at V and 9 bases at J, with 14 bases between the two ends. The CDR3 is 13 amino acids. The germline gives CDR1 SGDLS, CDR2 YYNGEE. The chain's CDR3 is CASSPYADGIQYF. In nucleotides, the CDR3 is TGTGCCAGCAGCCCCTATGCGGACGGCATTCAGTACTTC. Looking up the rest from reference TRBV9 and TRBJ2-4 gives the full variable domain: DSGVTQTPKHLITATGQRVTLRCSPRSGDLSVYWYQQSLDQGLQFLIQYYNGEERAKGNILERFSAQQFPDLHSELNLSSLELGDSALYFCASSPYADGIQYFGAGTRLSVL.

This clone is labeled large. This chain joins TRBV2 and TRBJ2-1; 8 nucleotides match TRBD1. This CDR3 spans 15 amino acids. J was trimmed by 7 bases and V by 6 bases; bases with no gene match: 11. Germline CDR1 SNHLY, CDR2 FYNNEI. The CDR3 spells CASSRGQDEWNEQFF. CDR3 nucleotides: TGTGCCAGCAGCAGGGGGCAGGATGAATGGAATGAGCAGTTCTTC. Together with reference TRBV2 and TRBJ2-1, the CDR3 gives the full variable domain: EPEVTQTPSHQVTQMGQEVILRCVPISNHLYFYWYRQILGQKVEFLVSFYNNEISEKSEIFDDQFSVERPDGSNFTLKIRSTKLEDSAMYFCASSRGQDEWNEQFFGPGTRLTVL.

The chain recombines TRBV9 with TRBJ2-1; tentative D call: TRBD2 (7 bases). The CDR3 consists of 16 residues. Trimming removed 0 bases at V and 0 bases at J, with 10 bases between. The germline CDR1 and CDR2 sequences are SGDLS and YYNGEE. CDR3 residues: CASSVEGGLSYNEQFF. The CDR3 nucleotides are TGTGCCAGCAGCGTAGAGGGGGGGCTCTCCTACAATGAGCAGTTCTTC.

This chain uses TRBV7-3 with TRBJ1-1; D is possibly TRBD1 (5 bases). This CDR3 has 15 amino acids. CDR1 is SGHTA and CDR2 is FQGTGA in the germline V gene. V was trimmed by 3 bases and J by 5 bases, leaving 16 bases between them. This CDR3 reads CASSLKPRGETEAFF. DNA of the CDR3: TGTGCCAGCAGCTTGAAACCCCGGGGGGAAACTGAAGCTTTCTTT.

The chain couples TRBV7-2 to TRBJ1-5, with D unclear. The CDR3 consists of 15 residues. Germline values: CDR1 SGHTA, CDR2 FQGNSA. V lost 5 bases and J 4 bases, leaving 15 bases between the germline ends. The chain's CDR3 is CASSPGRNLNQPQHF. The CDR3 nucleotides are TGTGCCAGCAGCCCCGGGAGGAACTTAAATCAGCCCCAGCATTTT.

The CDR3 nucleotides read TGTGCCATCAAGGGGTCTTATGATACGCAGTATTTT. Translating gives CAIKGSYDTQYF. The chain is built from TRBV10-3 and TRBJ2-3; perhaps TRBD1 as D (5 bases). The V and J ends lost 7 bases and 6 bases respectively, with 11 bases between them. The CDR3 runs 12 residues. Germline values: CDR1 ENHRY, CDR2 SYGVKD.

V is TRBV30 and J is TRBJ1-5; D is ambiguous. Germline loops: CDR1 GTSNPN, CDR2 SVGIG (reference sequence). The CDR3 runs to 14 residues. V was pared by 2 bases and J by 7 bases, with 15 bases between. The CDR3 loop reads CAWSSTQLGQPQHF. As DNA, the CDR3 is TGTGCCTGGAGTTCAACCCAGCTGGGCCAGCCCCAGCATTTT.

The rearrangement joins TRBV5-4 to TRBJ2-3, with 11 bases lining up with TRBD2. With V trimmed by 4 bases and J by 2 bases, 6 bases remained unmatched. CDR3 length: 16 residues. The germline CDR1 and CDR2 sequences are SGHNT and YYREEE (reference sequence). CDR3 sequence (DNA): TGTGCCAGCAGCGCCGCTAGCGGGGGGTTCACAGATACGCAGTATTTT. It yields the protein CASSAASGGFTDTQYF.

J is TRBJ2-1 and V is TRBV5-1; 10 nucleotides align to TRBD1. The CDR3 runs to 15 residues. CDR1 and CDR2 (germline): SGHRS, YFSETQ. Trimming at V came to 3 bases and at J to 8 bases, leaving 8 bases not matched to a gene. The chain's CDR3 is CASSSGGQGVHEQFF. The CDR3 DNA reads as TGCGCCAGCAGCTCGGGAGGACAGGGGGTCCATGAGCAGTTCTTC.

This rearrangement joins TRBV29-1 to TRBJ2-5; 11 nucleotides match TRBD2. The CDR3 loop spans 14 amino acids. V shed 5 bases, J shed 4 bases, and the junction held 6 bases outside the gene matches. Germline CDR1 is SQVTM and CDR2 is ANQGSEA. CDR3 amino acids: CSVILAGGGETQYF. The CDR3 DNA follows: TGCAGCGTTATCCTAGCGGGAGGTGGAGAGACCCAGTACTTC.

V usage is TRBV14 and J usage is TRBJ1-4, with D possibly being TRBD1 (6 bases). The CDR3 sequence is 18 residues long. V was cut by 0 bases and J by 8 bases, with 22 bases left in between. Germline V gene sequence: CDR1 SGHDN, CDR2 FVKESK. In nucleotides, the CDR3 is TGTGCCAGCAGCCAAGATCGGAGAGGAGGGGGTTTGAGCGAAAAACTGTTTTTT. Translating it yields CASSQDRRGGGLSEKLFF.

The chain links TRBV27 to TRBJ1-6, with D possibly being TRBD1 (5 bases). The germline gives CDR1 MNHEY, CDR2 SMNVEV (reference sequence). With 0 bases removed from V and 6 bases from J, the gap between germline ends came to 9 bases. The CDR3 covers 15 residues. This CDR3 reads CASSLSSGSNSPLHF. The CDR3 nucleotides are TGTGCCAGCAGTTTATCGTCAGGGTCTAATTCACCCCTCCACTTT.

This sequence joins TRBV28 and TRBJ1-1, with TRBD1 matching 7 bases. CDR3 size: 16 residues. Germline V gene data show CDR1 as MDHEN and CDR2 as SYDVKM. J lost 2 bases, V lost 8 bases, and 14 bases had no gene match. This chain's CDR3 is CASPNDRDVRNTEAFF. DNA for the CDR3: TGTGCCAGCCCTAACGACAGGGATGTACGAAACACTGAAGCTTTCTTT.

The V call is TRBV14, the J call TRBJ2-7; tentatively, D is TRBD2 (5 bases). The CDR3 is 16 residues long. The V end lost 0 bases, the J end lost 2 bases, and 14 bases lay between the germline ends. Germline-derived CDR1 and CDR2 are SGHDN and FVKESK. The CDR3 nucleotides read TGTGCCAGCAGCCAAGATTGGTGGAAAGCGGCCTACGAGCAGTACTTC. It is translated as CASSQDWWKAAYEQYF.

This clone was recorded many times. CDR3 in DNA: TGTGCCAGCAGAGGAGAGAGGGAGACCCAGTACTTC. Translated, it gives CASRGERETQYF. The J gene is TRBJ2-5, the V gene TRBV6-1; no firm D call. The CDR3 is 12 amino acids. V lost 6 bases and J 5 bases, leaving 10 bases between the germline ends. Germline CDR1 reads MNHNS; CDR2 reads SASEGT.

The chain uses TRBV6-5 and TRBJ2-3; 8 bases are a match to TRBD1. Trimming removed 8 bases from V and 1 base from J; junction bases left unmatched: 8. The CDR3 runs to 15 residues. Per germline, CDR1 MNHEY and CDR2 SVGAGI. CDR3 sequence reads: CASAYRGAGTDTQYF. CDR3 nucleotide sequence: TGTGCCAGCGCGTACAGGGGGGCGGGCACAGATACGCAGTATTTT.

V and J are TRBV28 and TRBJ2-5, with D maybe TRBD2 (7 bases). Germline V gives CDR1 MDHEN, CDR2 SYDVKM. V was trimmed by 10 bases and J by 7 bases, leaving 22 bases between them. This CDR3 is built from 14 residues. Here the CDR3 reads CATRIGLGGRTQYF. As DNA, the CDR3 is TGTGCCACCCGGATAGGACTAGGGGGGCGGACCCAGTACTTC.